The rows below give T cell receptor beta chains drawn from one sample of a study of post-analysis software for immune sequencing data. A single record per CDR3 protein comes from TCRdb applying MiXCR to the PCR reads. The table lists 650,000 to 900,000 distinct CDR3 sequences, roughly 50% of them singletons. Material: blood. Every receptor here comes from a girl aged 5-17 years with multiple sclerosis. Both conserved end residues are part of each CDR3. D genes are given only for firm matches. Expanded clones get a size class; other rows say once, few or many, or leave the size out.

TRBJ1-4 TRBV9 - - TGTGCCAGCAGCGCCTACGGGGGGACTAATGAAAAACTGTTTTTT CASSAYGGTNEKLFF
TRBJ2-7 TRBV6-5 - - TGTGCCAGCAGTTACCAGGGCATCTCCTACAATGAGCAGTACTTC CASSYQGISYNEQYF
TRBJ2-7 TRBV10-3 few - TGTGCCATCAGTGAGGGACAGACTTCCTACGAGCAGTACTTC CAISEGQTSYEQYF
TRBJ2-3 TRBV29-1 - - TGCAGCGTTGATTCACCTCAAGGCACGGATACGCAGTATTTT CSVDSPQGTDTQYF
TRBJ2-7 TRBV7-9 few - TGTGCCAGCAGCACGGGAACGGGACTGGGGGAGCAGTACTTC CASSTGTGLGEQYF
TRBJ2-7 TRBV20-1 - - TGCAGTGCTAGTCCCCCAATGAGGGAGCAGTACTTC CSASPPMREQYF
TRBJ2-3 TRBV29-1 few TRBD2 TGCAGCGTTCGCGGGAGGGTGGCAGATACGCAGTATTTT CSVRGRVADTQYF
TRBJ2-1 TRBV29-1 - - TGCAGCGTTGAAGATTGGACAGACACCCACAATGGGGAGCAGTTCTTC CSVEDWTDTHNGEQFF
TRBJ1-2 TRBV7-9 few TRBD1 TGTGCCAGCAGCCTAGGAAGGGGACAGGGACCCGATAACTATGGCTACACCTTC CASSLGRGQGPDNYGYTF
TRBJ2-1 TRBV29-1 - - TGCAGCGGCGCCTGGCGGGAGCAGTTCTTC CSGAWREQFF
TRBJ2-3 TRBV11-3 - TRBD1 TGTGCCAGCAGCTTAGGACAGGGCACCCTCACAGATACGCAGTATTTT CASSLGQGTLTDTQYF
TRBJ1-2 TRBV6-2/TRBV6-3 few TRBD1 TGTGCCAGCAGTTCGGTTACCGGGACAGGGGGGTACTATGGCTACACCTTC CASSSVTGTGGYYGYTF
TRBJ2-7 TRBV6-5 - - TGTGCCAGCAGACAGGGAGACACCTACGAGCAGTACTTC CASRQGDTYEQYF
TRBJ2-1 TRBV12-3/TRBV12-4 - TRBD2 TGTGCCAGCACAATAGCGGGAGGCCCCCATGAGCAGTTCTTC CASTIAGGPHEQFF
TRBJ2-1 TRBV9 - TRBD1 TGTGCCAGCAGCCCCCCCGGGACAGGTGCATCGGTGCAGTTCTTC CASSPPGTGASVQFF
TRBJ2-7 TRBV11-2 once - TGTGCCAGCAGCTTTGGGTGCGAGCAGTACTTC CASSFGCEQYF
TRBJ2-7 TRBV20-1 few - TGCAGTGCAGTCAGAGGGGGGAACTCCTACGAGCAGTACTTC CSAVRGGNSYEQYF
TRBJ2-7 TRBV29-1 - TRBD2 TGCAGCGTTTCGACCCTAGCGGGAGAGGACGAGCAGTACTTC CSVSTLAGEDEQYF
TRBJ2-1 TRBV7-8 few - TGTGCCAGCAGCTTAGGCGAATTGGGCTCCTACAATGAGCAGTTCTTC CASSLGELGSYNEQFF
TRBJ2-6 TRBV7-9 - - TGTGCCAGCAGCTACGATATCTCTGGGGCCAACGTCCTGACTTTC CASSYDISGANVLTF
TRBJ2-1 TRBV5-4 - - TGTGCCAGCAGCTTGGAAAGGGGCAGATTGGGAAATGAGCAGTTCTTC CASSLERGRLGNEQFF
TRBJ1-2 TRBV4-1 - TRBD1 TGCGCCAGCAGCCAAGAAGGGACAGGGGGCCAAGGCTACACCTTC CASSQEGTGGQGYTF
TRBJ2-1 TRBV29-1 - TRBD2 TGCAGCGTTGACCCGACTAGCGTTTTCAACAATGAGCAGTTCTTC CSVDPTSVFNNEQFF
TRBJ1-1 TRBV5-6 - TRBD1 TGTGCCAGCAGACAGGGACAGTTAGACACTGAAGCTTTCTTT CASRQGQLDTEAFF
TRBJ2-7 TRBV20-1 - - TGCAGTGCCTCTTACACGGGGGGCCCTCCCTACGAGCAGTACTTC CSASYTGGPPYEQYF